A selection of T cell receptor beta chains follows, all from one sample in a study of cytomegalovirus exposure and HLA in healthy donors. Assay used: immunoSEQ multiplex PCR; TCRdb lists only in-frame clones, some missing. This repertoire shows some 65,000 clones, 60% to 80% found once; its top ten account for 3%. The sequenced sample was PBMCs. The receptors originated from a girl aged 10 to 17 in good health and CMV-seropositive. Each CDR3 is given with its conserved first and last residue. Each record gives: J gene, V gene, D gene, clone size, CDR3 protein, CDR3 DNA. A D gene is named only where the DNA matches it firmly. Size is stated for part of the rows, as once, few or many counts, or as a class when the clone is expanded.

j_gene: TRBJ2-1; v_gene: TRBV9; d_gene: .; abundance: .; CDR3aa: CASSPTGSEYNEQFF; CDR3nt: TGTGCCAGCAGTCCCACCGGGTCGGAGTACAATGAGCAGTTCTTC
j_gene: TRBJ1-2; v_gene: TRBV9; d_gene: TRBD1; abundance: .; CDR3aa: CASSENRGFENGYTF; CDR3nt: TGTGCCAGCAGCGAAAACAGGGGGTTTGAGAATGGCTACACCTTC
j_gene: TRBJ2-6; v_gene: TRBV5-6; d_gene: .; abundance: .; CDR3aa: CASSPRFGANVLTF; CDR3nt: TGTGCCAGCAGCCCCCGTTTTGGGGCCAACGTCCTGACTTTC
j_gene: TRBJ1-5; v_gene: TRBV7-2; d_gene: .; abundance: .; CDR3aa: CASSFGGPRGNQPQHF; CDR3nt: TGTGCCAGCAGCTTCGGGGGGCCTCGAGGGAATCAGCCCCAGCATTTT
j_gene: TRBJ1-5; v_gene: TRBV30; d_gene: .; abundance: .; CDR3aa: CAWSVQVAQPQHF; CDR3nt: TGTGCCTGGAGTGTTCAGGTCGCTCAGCCCCAGCATTTT
j_gene: TRBJ2-7; v_gene: TRBV10-3; d_gene: .; abundance: .; CDR3aa: CAISEAKVEQYF; CDR3nt: TGTGCCATCAGTGAAGCGAAGGTCGAGCAGTACTTC
j_gene: TRBJ2-1; v_gene: TRBV7-8; d_gene: TRBD1; abundance: .; CDR3aa: CASSLSGQAYNEQFF; CDR3nt: TGTGCCAGCAGCTTATCGGGACAGGCCTACAATGAGCAGTTCTTC
j_gene: TRBJ1-3; v_gene: TRBV30; d_gene: .; abundance: .; CDR3aa: CAWSVQVRLGNTIYF; CDR3nt: TGTGCCTGGAGTGTACAGGTCCGTCTAGGAAACACCATATATTTT
j_gene: TRBJ2-3; v_gene: TRBV28; d_gene: .; abundance: .; CDR3aa: CASSLSRRTPTDTQYF; CDR3nt: TGTGCCAGCAGTTTATCCAGGAGGACCCCCACAGATACGCAGTATTTT
j_gene: TRBJ2-3; v_gene: TRBV20-1; d_gene: .; abundance: .; CDR3aa: CSAGPGDTQYF; CDR3nt: TGCAGTGCTGGTCCGGGAGATACGCAGTATTTT
j_gene: TRBJ2-5; v_gene: TRBV7-7; d_gene: TRBD2; abundance: .; CDR3aa: CASSAAGWGREGPETQYF; CDR3nt: TGTGCCAGCAGCGCCGCCGGGTGGGGGCGGGAGGGCCCGGAGACCCAGTACTTC
j_gene: TRBJ1-1; v_gene: TRBV20-1; d_gene: .; abundance: .; CDR3aa: CSARRDTEAFF; CDR3nt: TGCAGTGCTAGGAGAGACACTGAAGCTTTCTTT
j_gene: TRBJ2-7; v_gene: TRBV29-1; d_gene: TRBD2; abundance: .; CDR3aa: CSVKGLAAYEQYF; CDR3nt: TGCAGCGTGAAGGGACTAGCGGCCTACGAGCAGTACTTC
j_gene: TRBJ2-1; v_gene: TRBV4-2; d_gene: .; abundance: .; CDR3aa: CASSQRLRQGRTNEQFF; CDR3nt: TGTGCCAGCAGCCAGCGGCTTAGGCAGGGAAGAACCAATGAGCAGTTCTTC
j_gene: TRBJ2-1; v_gene: TRBV27; d_gene: .; abundance: few; CDR3aa: CASSLGLANEQFF; CDR3nt: TGTGCCAGCAGTTTAGGGCTAGCCAATGAGCAGTTCTTC
j_gene: TRBJ2-7; v_gene: TRBV9; d_gene: TRBD2; abundance: .; CDR3aa: CASSPRSGAAGEQYF; CDR3nt: TGTGCCAGCAGCCCCCGGAGCGGGGCCGCCGGCGAGCAGTACTTC
j_gene: TRBJ1-5; v_gene: TRBV18; d_gene: TRBD1; abundance: .; CDR3aa: CASRQGANQPQHF; CDR3nt: TGTGCCAGCCGACAGGGGGCCAATCAGCCCCAGCATTTT
j_gene: TRBJ1-1; v_gene: TRBV30; d_gene: TRBD1; abundance: .; CDR3aa: CAWSRQGAAFF; CDR3nt: TGTGCCTGGAGTCGACAGGGGGCAGCTTTCTTT
j_gene: TRBJ1-3; v_gene: TRBV7-9; d_gene: .; abundance: few; CDR3aa: CASSLLRRGSSGNTIYF; CDR3nt: TGTGCCAGCAGTCTTCTCCGACGGGGGAGCTCTGGAAACACCATATATTTT
j_gene: TRBJ2-3; v_gene: TRBV6-6; d_gene: .; abundance: few; CDR3aa: CASSTSASDNRRYF; CDR3nt: TGTGCCAGCAGTACCTCAGCTAGCGACAACCGGAGGTATTTT
j_gene: TRBJ2-1; v_gene: TRBV1; d_gene: .; abundance: .; CDR3aa: CTSSPGEKVGEQFF; CDR3nt: TGCACCAGCAGCCCGGGAGAGAAGGTAGGTGAGCAGTTCTTC
j_gene: TRBJ1-5; v_gene: TRBV28; d_gene: .; abundance: .; CDR3aa: CATSGNQPQHF; CDR3nt: TGTGCAACTTCGGGCAATCAGCCCCAGCATTTT
j_gene: TRBJ1-2; v_gene: TRBV6-5; d_gene: .; abundance: .; CDR3aa: CASSYSRDDYGYTF; CDR3nt: TGTGCCAGCAGTTACTCGAGGGATGACTATGGCTACACCTTC
j_gene: TRBJ1-5; v_gene: TRBV4-1; d_gene: .; abundance: .; CDR3aa: CASSQEEQEPQHF; CDR3nt: TGCGCCAGCAGCCAAGAAGAGCAGGAGCCCCAGCATTTT
j_gene: TRBJ1-5; v_gene: TRBV7-8; d_gene: TRBD1; abundance: .; CDR3aa: CASSQTTGTGNQPQHF; CDR3nt: TGTGCCAGCAGCCAAACGACCGGGACAGGAAATCAGCCCCAGCATTTT
j_gene: TRBJ2-2; v_gene: TRBV10-1; d_gene: TRBD2; abundance: .; CDR3aa: CASSDTIAGRNTGELFF; CDR3nt: TGCGCCAGCAGTGATACTATAGCGGGAAGAAACACCGGGGAGCTGTTTTTT
j_gene: TRBJ1-5; v_gene: TRBV7-9; d_gene: TRBD1; abundance: .; CDR3aa: CASSRQGEADQPQHF; CDR3nt: TGTGCCAGCAGTAGGCAGGGGGAGGCCGATCAGCCCCAGCATTTT
j_gene: TRBJ1-1; v_gene: TRBV9; d_gene: .; abundance: .; CDR3aa: CASSHGGEDTEAFF; CDR3nt: TGTGCCAGCAGCCACGGGGGTGAGGACACTGAAGCTTTCTTT
j_gene: TRBJ1-3; v_gene: TRBV29-1; d_gene: TRBD1; abundance: .; CDR3aa: CSAVGQGTNTIYF; CDR3nt: TGCAGCGCCGTCGGACAGGGGACAAACACCATATATTTT
j_gene: TRBJ2-1; v_gene: TRBV6-5; d_gene: TRBD1; abundance: few; CDR3aa: CASTRTGIGEQFF; CDR3nt: TGTGCCAGCACTAGGACAGGGATTGGAGAGCAGTTCTTC
j_gene: TRBJ1-2; v_gene: TRBV7-8; d_gene: .; abundance: .; CDR3aa: CASSFRRDRNYGYTF; CDR3nt: TGTGCCAGCAGCTTCCGACGAGACAGGAACTATGGCTACACCTTC
j_gene: TRBJ1-5; v_gene: TRBV5-5; d_gene: TRBD1; abundance: .; CDR3aa: CASNPTGFNQPQHF; CDR3nt: TGTGCCAGCAACCCGACAGGGTTCAATCAGCCCCAGCATTTT
j_gene: TRBJ1-6; v_gene: TRBV27; d_gene: .; abundance: .; CDR3aa: CASRLTVLYNSPLHF; CDR3nt: TGTGCCAGCAGACTGACAGTTCTATATAATTCACCCCTCCACTTT
j_gene: TRBJ1-1; v_gene: TRBV28; d_gene: .; abundance: .; CDR3aa: CASSYRLQGRVVAEAFF; CDR3nt: TGTGCCAGCAGCTACCGGTTGCAGGGCAGGGTAGTCGCTGAAGCTTTCTTT
j_gene: TRBJ2-2; v_gene: TRBV7-6; d_gene: .; abundance: .; CDR3aa: CASSLRTSRQELFF; CDR3nt: TGTGCCAGCAGCTTAAGGACTTCCCGGCAGGAGCTGTTTTTT
j_gene: TRBJ2-7; v_gene: TRBV11-2; d_gene: TRBD1; abundance: .; CDR3aa: CASTTVRDRVYEQYF; CDR3nt: TGTGCCAGCACCACTGTCCGGGACAGGGTCTACGAGCAGTACTTC
j_gene: TRBJ1-2; v_gene: TRBV10-2; d_gene: .; abundance: .; CDR3aa: CASTSQNYGYTF; CDR3nt: TGCGCCAGCACGTCTCAGAACTATGGCTACACCTTC
j_gene: TRBJ2-4; v_gene: TRBV6-1; d_gene: TRBD2; abundance: .; CDR3aa: CASREGGTSAKNIQYF; CDR3nt: TGTGCCAGCAGGGAAGGTGGGACTAGCGCAAAAAACATTCAGTACTTC
j_gene: TRBJ2-7; v_gene: TRBV11-2; d_gene: .; abundance: .; CDR3aa: CASSLDRFQGPYEQYF; CDR3nt: TGTGCCAGCAGCTTAGATAGATTCCAGGGGCCCTACGAGCAGTACTTC
j_gene: TRBJ2-1; v_gene: TRBV25-1; d_gene: .; abundance: few; CDR3aa: CASSPPGGNEQFF; CDR3nt: TGTGCCAGCAGTCCCCCCGGGGGCAATGAGCAGTTCTTC
j_gene: TRBJ1-1; v_gene: TRBV27; d_gene: .; abundance: .; CDR3aa: CASSFVRGEAFF; CDR3nt: TGTGCCAGCAGTTTCGTCAGGGGTGAAGCTTTCTTT
j_gene: TRBJ1-2; v_gene: TRBV28; d_gene: .; abundance: .; CDR3aa: CASRSGGRDGYTF; CDR3nt: TGTGCCAGCAGAAGCGGGGGGAGGGATGGCTACACCTTC
j_gene: TRBJ1-6; v_gene: TRBV4-1; d_gene: TRBD1; abundance: .; CDR3aa: CASSQEWTGGNSNNSPLHF; CDR3nt: TGCGCCAGCAGCCAAGAATGGACAGGGGGGAATTCCAATAATTCACCCCTCCACTTT
j_gene: TRBJ2-7; v_gene: TRBV6-5; d_gene: TRBD1; abundance: few; CDR3aa: CASSQTDRGHEQYF; CDR3nt: TGTGCCAGCAGTCAAACAGACAGGGGCCACGAGCAGTACTTC
j_gene: TRBJ2-7; v_gene: TRBV2; d_gene: TRBD1; abundance: .; CDR3aa: CASSEASPGGGSYEQYF; CDR3nt: TGTGCCAGCAGTGAAGCGTCGCCAGGGGGTGGCTCCTACGAGCAGTACTTC
j_gene: TRBJ1-1; v_gene: TRBV5-1; d_gene: .; abundance: .; CDR3aa: CASSSTIEGNTEAFF; CDR3nt: TGCGCCAGCAGCTCCACCATAGAGGGCAACACTGAAGCTTTCTTT
j_gene: TRBJ2-3; v_gene: TRBV7-2; d_gene: TRBD2; abundance: .; CDR3aa: CASSWFSSGGGTDTQYF; CDR3nt: TGTGCCAGCAGCTGGTTTTCTAGCGGAGGCGGCACAGATACGCAGTATTTT
j_gene: TRBJ2-4; v_gene: TRBV6-4; d_gene: .; abundance: .; CDR3aa: CASSQDRSQNIQYF; CDR3nt: TGTGCCAGCAGTCAAGACAGGAGCCAAAACATTCAGTACTTC
j_gene: TRBJ2-1; v_gene: TRBV4-3; d_gene: .; abundance: .; CDR3aa: CASSQRGLAEYNEQFF; CDR3nt: TGCGCCAGCAGCCAAAGGGGCTTAGCAGAATACAATGAGCAGTTCTTC
j_gene: TRBJ1-2; v_gene: TRBV15; d_gene: TRBD1; abundance: .; CDR3aa: CATTGGEREGYTF; CDR3nt: TGTGCCACCACAGGGGGCGAAAGGGAGGGCTACACCTTC
j_gene: TRBJ2-3; v_gene: TRBV5-4; d_gene: .; abundance: .; CDR3aa: CASSTDTSTDTQYF; CDR3nt: TGTGCCAGCAGCACGGACACTAGCACAGATACGCAGTATTTT
j_gene: TRBJ1-1; v_gene: TRBV28; d_gene: .; abundance: .; CDR3aa: CASIWGRVNTEAFF; CDR3nt: TGTGCCAGCATCTGGGGCAGGGTGAACACTGAAGCTTTCTTT
j_gene: TRBJ1-1; v_gene: TRBV19; d_gene: .; abundance: .; CDR3aa: CASSSTGTAEAFF; CDR3nt: TGTGCCAGTAGTAGTACAGGGACGGCTGAAGCTTTCTTT
j_gene: TRBJ1-1; v_gene: TRBV18; d_gene: TRBD1; abundance: .; CDR3aa: CASSRRQGGGTEAFF; CDR3nt: TGTGCCAGCTCACGTCGACAGGGGGGCGGCACTGAAGCTTTCTTT
j_gene: TRBJ1-2; v_gene: TRBV6-5; d_gene: .; abundance: .; CDR3aa: CASSSGYGYTF; CDR3nt: TGTGCCAGCAGTTCCGGCTATGGCTACACCTTC
j_gene: TRBJ2-1; v_gene: TRBV7-9; d_gene: .; abundance: .; CDR3aa: CASSLRDTYNEQFF; CDR3nt: TGTGCCAGCAGCCTAAGGGACACCTACAATGAGCAGTTCTTC
j_gene: TRBJ2-5; v_gene: TRBV5-4; d_gene: TRBD2; abundance: .; CDR3aa: CASSLASSGGAWETQYF; CDR3nt: TGTGCCAGCAGCTTGGCTTCCAGCGGGGGGGCCTGGGAGACCCAGTACTTC